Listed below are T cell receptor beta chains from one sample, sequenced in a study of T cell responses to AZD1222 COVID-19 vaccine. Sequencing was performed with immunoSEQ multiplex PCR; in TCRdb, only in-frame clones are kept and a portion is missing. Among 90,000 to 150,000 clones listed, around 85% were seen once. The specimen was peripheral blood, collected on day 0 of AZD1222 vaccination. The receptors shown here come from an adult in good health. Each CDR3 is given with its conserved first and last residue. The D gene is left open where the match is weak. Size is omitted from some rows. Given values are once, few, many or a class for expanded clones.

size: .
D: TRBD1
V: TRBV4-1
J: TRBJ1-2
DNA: TGCGCCAGCAGCCAACAGACAGGGTTCATCTATGGCTACACCTTC
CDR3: CASSQQTGFIYGYTF

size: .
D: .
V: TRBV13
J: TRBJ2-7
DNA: TGTGCCAGCAGCTTAGGAGCCGCATCGGACAGAGAATCCTACGAGCAGTACTTC
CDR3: CASSLGAASDRESYEQYF

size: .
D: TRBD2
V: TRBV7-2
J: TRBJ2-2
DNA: TGTGCCAGCAGCTTAGTTCTAGCGGGGGGGTCGGGAGAGCTGTTTTTT
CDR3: CASSLVLAGGSGELFF

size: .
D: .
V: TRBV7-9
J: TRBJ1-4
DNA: TGTGCCAGCAGCGAGGGGTTCGGGGAAAAACTGTTTTTT
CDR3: CASSEGFGEKLFF

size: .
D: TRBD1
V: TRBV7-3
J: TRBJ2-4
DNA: TGTGCCAGCAGTCACCCGGGACAGGGGGACATTCAGTACTTC
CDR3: CASSHPGQGDIQYF

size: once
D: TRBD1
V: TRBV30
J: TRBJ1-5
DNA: TGTGCCTGGAGTAAGGGGACAGGGGGCTTTCAGCCCCAGCATTTT
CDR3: CAWSKGTGGFQPQHF

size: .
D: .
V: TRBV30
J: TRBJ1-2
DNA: TGTGCCTGGAGTGTACAGGCTATCCCTAACTATGGCTACACCTTC
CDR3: CAWSVQAIPNYGYTF

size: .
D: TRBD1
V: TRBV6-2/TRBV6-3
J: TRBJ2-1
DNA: TGTGCCAGCAGTCGTACACCGGGACAGATCCTGATGTACTACAATGAGCAGTTCTTC
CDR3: CASSRTPGQILMYYNEQFF

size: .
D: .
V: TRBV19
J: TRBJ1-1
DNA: TGTGCCAGTAGTAGAGCAGGGTTTCCGAACACTGAAGCTTTCTTT
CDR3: CASSRAGFPNTEAFF

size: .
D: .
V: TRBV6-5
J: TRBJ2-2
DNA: TGTGCCAGCAGTTATGCGGGTAGTTCCACCGGGGAGCTGTTTTTT
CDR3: CASSYAGSSTGELFF

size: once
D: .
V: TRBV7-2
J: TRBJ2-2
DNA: TGTGCCAGCAGCCTATATGGAGAAAGCGGCGGGGAGCTGTTTTTT
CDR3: CASSLYGESGGELFF

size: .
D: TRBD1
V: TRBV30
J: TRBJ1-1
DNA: TGTGCCTGGAGTATGACAGGGGGAGAAGCTTTCTTT
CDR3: CAWSMTGGEAFF

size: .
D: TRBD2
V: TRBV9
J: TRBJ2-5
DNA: TGTGCCAGCAGCGTAGTTGGGACTAGCGACCAAGAGACCCAGTACTTC
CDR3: CASSVVGTSDQETQYF

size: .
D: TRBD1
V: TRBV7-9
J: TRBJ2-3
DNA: TGTGCCAGCACCCACCTCCAAGGGACAGGGCCGGCAGATACGCAGTATTTT
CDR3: CASTHLQGTGPADTQYF

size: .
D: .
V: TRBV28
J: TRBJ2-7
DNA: TGTGCCAGCAGAACATTCGGGACTTACCCCTACGAGCAGTACTTC
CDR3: CASRTFGTYPYEQYF

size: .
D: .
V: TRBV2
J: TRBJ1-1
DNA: TGTGCCAGGAGAACAGGGCAAAGCACTGAAGCTTTCTTT
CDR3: CARRTGQSTEAFF

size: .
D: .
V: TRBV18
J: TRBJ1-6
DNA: TGTGCCAGCTCACCACCGTACAGAGGGAGTAATTCACCCCTCCACTTT
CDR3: CASSPPYRGSNSPLHF

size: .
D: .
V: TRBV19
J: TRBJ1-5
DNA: TGTGCCAGTAGTATAGGAAGGGTCACGGATCAGCCCCAGCATTTT
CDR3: CASSIGRVTDQPQHF

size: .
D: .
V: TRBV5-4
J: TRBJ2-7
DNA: TGTGCCAGCAGCTCCATGACGGGCAGTTCCTACGAGCAGTACTTC
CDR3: CASSSMTGSSYEQYF

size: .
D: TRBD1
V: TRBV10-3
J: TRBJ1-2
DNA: TGTGCCATCGGGGGGACAGAATCAACACACTATGGCTACACCTTC
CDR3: CAIGGTESTHYGYTF

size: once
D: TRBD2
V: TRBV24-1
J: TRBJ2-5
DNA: TGTGCCACCAGTGATTCCGGGCGGGGGTTCCAAGAGACCCAGTACTTC
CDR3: CATSDSGRGFQETQYF

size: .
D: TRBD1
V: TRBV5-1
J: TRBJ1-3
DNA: TGCGCCAGCAGCCCAAACACAGGGGTCGCAGGAAACACCATATATTTT
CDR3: CASSPNTGVAGNTIYF

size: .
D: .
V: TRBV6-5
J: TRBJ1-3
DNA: TGTGCCAGCAGTTCCGCGCCTGTAAACACCATATATTTT
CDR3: CASSSAPVNTIYF

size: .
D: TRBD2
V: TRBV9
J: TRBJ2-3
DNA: TGTGCCAGCAGCCCATCTAGCGGGGGGGATACGCAGTATTTT
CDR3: CASSPSSGGDTQYF

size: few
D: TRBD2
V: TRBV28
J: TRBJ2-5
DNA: TGTGCCAGCAGTCCTCTTAGCGGGGGAACAACCCAGTACTTC
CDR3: CASSPLSGGTTQYF

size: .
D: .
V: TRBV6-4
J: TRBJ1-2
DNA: TGTGCCAGCACCTCCTTTAGGGGCTACACCTTC
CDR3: CASTSFRGYTF

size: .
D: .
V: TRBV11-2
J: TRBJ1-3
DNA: TGTGCCAGCTCCCTGGACTGGGCATCTGGAAACACCATATATTTT
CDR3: CASSLDWASGNTIYF

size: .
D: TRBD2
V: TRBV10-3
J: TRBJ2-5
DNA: TGTGCCACTGGGACTAGCGGGGAAGAGACCCAGTACTTC
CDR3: CATGTSGEETQYF

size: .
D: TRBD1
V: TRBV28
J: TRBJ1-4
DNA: TGTGCCAGCAGAGTACCCGGGACAGGGTTTGAAAAACTGTTTTTT
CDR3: CASRVPGTGFEKLFF

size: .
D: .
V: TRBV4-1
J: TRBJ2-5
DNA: TGCGCCAGCAGCCAAGATTCTAGGGAGACCCAGTACTTC
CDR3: CASSQDSRETQYF

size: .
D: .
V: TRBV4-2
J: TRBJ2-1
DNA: TGTGCCAGCAGCCAAACACCCGAACGATACAATGAGCAGTTCTTC
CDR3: CASSQTPERYNEQFF

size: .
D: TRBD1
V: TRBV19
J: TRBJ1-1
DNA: TGTGCCACCGAAGTCGGACAGGGGTTCAACACTGAAGCTTTCTTT
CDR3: CATEVGQGFNTEAFF

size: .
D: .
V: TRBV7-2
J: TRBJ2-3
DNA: TGTGCCAGCAGGACCACGATAGGATCGGATACGCAGTATTTT
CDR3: CASRTTIGSDTQYF

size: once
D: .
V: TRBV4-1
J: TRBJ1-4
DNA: TGCGCCAGCAGTTCGGGGCACGATGAAAAACTGTTTTTT
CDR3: CASSSGHDEKLFF

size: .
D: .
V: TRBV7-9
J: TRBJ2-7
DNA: TGTGCCAGCAGCCAAGAGGGGGGTTACTACGAGCAGTACTTC
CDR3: CASSQEGGYYEQYF

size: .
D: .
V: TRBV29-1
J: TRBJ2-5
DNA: TGCAGCGTTACCTCATCCGGAGGGGAGACCCAGTACTTC
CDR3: CSVTSSGGETQYF

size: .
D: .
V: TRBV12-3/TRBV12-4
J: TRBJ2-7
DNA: TGTGCCAGCAGTATCCAGGGGTGGGAGCAGTACTTC
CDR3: CASSIQGWEQYF

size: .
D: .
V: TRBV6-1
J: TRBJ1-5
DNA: TGTGCCAGCAGGGGACGACAGTCTAATCAGCCCCAGCATTTT
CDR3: CASRGRQSNQPQHF

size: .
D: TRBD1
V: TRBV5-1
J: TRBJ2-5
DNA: TGCGCCAGCAGCGCTGACAGGGTTGTGGGAGAGACCCAGTACTTC
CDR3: CASSADRVVGETQYF

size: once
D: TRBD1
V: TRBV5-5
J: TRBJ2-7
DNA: TGTGCCAGCAGCCGGGACAGTCAGAAAGGGAAGCAGTACTTC
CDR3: CASSRDSQKGKQYF

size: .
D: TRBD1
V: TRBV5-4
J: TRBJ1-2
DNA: TGTGCCAGCAGCTTGGCCAGGGGGCAGGATGGCTACACCTTC
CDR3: CASSLARGQDGYTF

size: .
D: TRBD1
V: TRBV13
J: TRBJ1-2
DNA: TGTGCCAGCAGCTCGTCGGACAGGGGGCTAAAAGGCTACACCTTC
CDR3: CASSSSDRGLKGYTF

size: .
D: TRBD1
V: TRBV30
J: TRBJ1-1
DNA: TGTGCCTGGAAGGGACAGCCCGACACTGAAGCTTTCTTT
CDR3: CAWKGQPDTEAFF

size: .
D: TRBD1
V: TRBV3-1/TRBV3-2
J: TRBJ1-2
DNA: TGTGCCAGCAGCGGCCGACAGGGGAAGGCTGGCTACACCTTC
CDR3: CASSGRQGKAGYTF

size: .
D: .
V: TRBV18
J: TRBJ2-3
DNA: TGTGCCAGCTCGTCTAGCACAGATACGCAGTATTTT
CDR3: CASSSSTDTQYF

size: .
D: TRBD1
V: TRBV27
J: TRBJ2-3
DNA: TGTGCCAGCAAACGTAACAGGGGGGGCACAGATACGCAGTATTTT
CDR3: CASKRNRGGTDTQYF

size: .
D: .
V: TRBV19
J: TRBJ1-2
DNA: TGTGCCAGTAGTATAGTCGACGACAGCTTCTATGGCTACACCTTC
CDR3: CASSIVDDSFYGYTF

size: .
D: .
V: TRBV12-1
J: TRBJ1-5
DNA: TGTGCCAGCAGCTTTGAAGGGATAAGGAATCAGCCCCAGCATTTT
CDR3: CASSFEGIRNQPQHF

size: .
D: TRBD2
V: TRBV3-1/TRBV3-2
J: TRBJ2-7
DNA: TGTGCCAGCAGCACTCGAGCGGGAGGGGTCGCCGAGCAGTACTTC
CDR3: CASSTRAGGVAEQYF

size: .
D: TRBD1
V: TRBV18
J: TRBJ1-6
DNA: TGTGCCAGCTCACCAGTCGGACAGGGGGGCAATTCACCCCTCCACTTT
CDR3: CASSPVGQGGNSPLHF

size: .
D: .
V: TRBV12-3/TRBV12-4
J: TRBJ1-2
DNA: TGTGCCAGCAGTTTAGGGCAGAGCTATGGCTACACCTTC
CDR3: CASSLGQSYGYTF

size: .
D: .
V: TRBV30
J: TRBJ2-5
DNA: TGTGCCTGGAGTGTACAGGAGACCCAGTACTTC
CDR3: CAWSVQETQYF

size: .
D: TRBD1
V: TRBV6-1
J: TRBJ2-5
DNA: TGTGCCAGCAGTGAAGTGGGACAGAAAGAGACCCAGTACTTC
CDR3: CASSEVGQKETQYF

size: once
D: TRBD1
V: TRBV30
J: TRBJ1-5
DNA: TGTGCCTGGAGTCCCGGGACAGCTAGCAATCAGCCCCAGCATTTT
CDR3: CAWSPGTASNQPQHF

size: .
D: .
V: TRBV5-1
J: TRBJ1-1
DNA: TGCGCCAGCAGTTATAACAGGGACACTGAAGCTTTCTTT
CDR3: CASSYNRDTEAFF